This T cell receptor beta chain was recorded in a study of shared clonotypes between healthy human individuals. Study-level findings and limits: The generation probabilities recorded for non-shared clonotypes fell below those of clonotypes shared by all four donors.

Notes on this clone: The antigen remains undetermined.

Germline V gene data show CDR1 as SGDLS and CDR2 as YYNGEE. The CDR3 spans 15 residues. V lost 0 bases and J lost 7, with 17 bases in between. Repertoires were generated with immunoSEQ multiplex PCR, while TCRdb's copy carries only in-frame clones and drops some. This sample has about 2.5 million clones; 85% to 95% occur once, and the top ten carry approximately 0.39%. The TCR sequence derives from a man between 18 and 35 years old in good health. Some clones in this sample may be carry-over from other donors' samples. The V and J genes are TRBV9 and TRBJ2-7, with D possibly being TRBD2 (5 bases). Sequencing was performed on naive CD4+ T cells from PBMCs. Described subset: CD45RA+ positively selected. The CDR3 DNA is TGTGCCAGCAGCGTAGCCCCATACGGGCCGGGGGAGCAGTACTTC. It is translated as CASSVAPYGPGEQYF.